This TCR beta chain was sequenced during a study of beta chain features in type 1 diabetes (dated by TCRdb to the late 2010s). Background for the entire study: Mean age, gender distribution, total cell number and subset yield were not different between patients and healthy donors. A total of just under 110,000,000 sorted cells were examined across all samples, and RNA yield correlated strongly with the number of cells per subset. The study compared TCRB repertoires of sorted circulating CD4+ T cell subsets between recently diagnosed type 1 diabetes patients and matched healthy donors. Regulatory and stem cell-like memory subsets were obtained from only 8 patients and about 8 healthy donors, while naive and central memory subsets were obtained from all 28 donors. Study-wide conclusions, independent of this receptor: In all four CD4+ subsets, TCRB CDR3 length was moderately but significantly shorter in type 1 diabetes patients. Patients with type 1 diabetes made fewer insertions and deleted more nucleotides at VDJ recombination sites, implying thymic rearrangement abnormalities. The naive, central memory and regulatory TCRB repertoires appeared to resemble one another more closely among patients than among healthy donors. Shorter templates might be favored by PCR, yet because patient and control samples were amplified and corrected together, any such skew would affect both groups equally. Because the HLA sub-analyses included only small numbers of individuals, any influence of HLA type on TCRB rearrangement was left unresolved. Because cDNA was sequenced instead of genomic DNA, highly expressing activated cells could be over-represented, though the groups showed no difference in activation or CD3 levels.

All of the isolated RNA was reverse transcribed with the High Capacity cDNA Reverse Transcription Kit, so expressed TCRB transcripts were sequenced. Deep immunoSEQ sequencing was performed on naive, central memory and regulatory T cell samples, with an average of about 3.57 million total reads per sample. Sorted cells were lysed in RLT buffer and RNA was extracted with DNase-treated RNeasy Micro or Mini kits, depending on cell number. Each cell subset was processed on its own to prevent cross-contamination, while patient and healthy donor samples were processed together. TCRB sequences were amplified from cDNA with the immunoSEQ multiplex PCR, producing 87-bp fragments spanning the CDR3 region. Sequencing of the amplicons was performed on the Illumina HiSeq platform. From the authors' description of their analysis: Synthetic template baselines were used to correct PCR bias computationally, reads within Hamming distance 2 were collapsed, and singletons that could not be merged were discarded. By aligning reads against IMGT, V, D and J genes, CDR3 length, and insertions or deletions at six rearrangement sites were assigned. Within each subset, clonotype counts were normalized to sorted cell number, after which true diversity and Gini coefficients were computed with the tcR R package. The overlap coefficient, calculated on TCRB nucleotide sequences, was used to measure repertoire sharing. Out-of-frame TCRB sequences from naive cells were analyzed as a proxy for the pre-selection repertoire. Imported from immuneACCESS, the table was reduced by TCRdb to in-frame sequences with V and J called. These copies leave out some clones; in studies compared against another copy, an unresolved V gene accounts for under half, and the cause of the remainder is not known. The V and J calls and clone size were taken over from that table, and D and trimming were inferred from the DNA. The sample table records under 350,000 clones; 20% to 25% of these occur just once. Over 0.01% of the sample belongs to the ten largest clones.

Remarks on this clone: Its cognate antigen has yet to be identified. Per-nucleotide qualities are absent, and no much larger clonotype sits a single base away.

From the germline V gene, CDR1 is SQVTM and CDR2 is ANQGSEA. V is cut back by 4 bases and J by 1 base, with 3 bases in the junction unmatched. The CDR3 sequence holds 14 residues, the cysteine and phenylalanine included. The read is trimmed to its CDR3 DNA, 42 bases read in frame from base 1. Each donor gave one peripheral blood draw, approximately 110 mL on average, collected into heparinised tubes. Using a panel that included CD45RO, CCR7, CD25, CD127, CD95 and CD27, naive, central memory, regulatory and stem cell-like memory CD4+ T cells were sorted on a BD FACSAria II. All sorted populations exceeded 98% purity. PBMCs were isolated immediately by Lymphoprep density gradient centrifugation and stained directly without culture. So that batch effects would be minimized, each experiment stained and sorted samples in pairs, pairing one healthy donor with one patient.

The receptor comes from a woman aged 25 to 39 with type 1 diabetes. The V gene is TRBV29-1 and the J gene is TRBJ2-2; TRBD1 lines up with 7 middle nucleotides. The sequenced sample consisted of naive CD4+ T cells from blood. Per the publication, the cell subset or site label means: true naive CD4+ T cells. The DNA is TGCAGCGTTGGTGGGACAGTGAACACCGGGGAGCTGTTTTTT. It is translated as CSVGGTVNTGELFF.